Described below is a single T cell receptor beta chain sequence and its context. Antigen: not known. The conserved phenylalanine or tryptophan is not found at the CDR3 terminus, so this likely reflects a read error. TCRbeta libraries were built with three rounds of nested PCR, modified from ARM-PCR. Via MiXCR, TCRdb re-called the multiplex PCR reads, giving one row per CDR3 protein. The repertoire holds 85,000 to 130,000 distinct CDR3 sequences, more than 55% seen once, with roughly 18% in the top ten. This sample's RNA came from whole unsorted tissue. The normal lung tissue was taken more than 3 cm from the tumor edge. The data derive from a study of tumor and adjacent non-tumor tissue in lung cancer. Study-wide results and limits: Compared with tumor, normal lung showed significantly lower TCR diversity.

Trimming shortened V by 5 bases and J by 1 base, and 6 bases separated the two germline ends. Germline CDR1 is DFQATT and CDR2 is SNEGSKA (reference sequence). The CDR3 covers 12 residues. The sequencing input was distant non-tumor lung tissue. This clonotype was obtained from a man in his thirties or forties with non-small cell lung cancer. V and J are TRBV20-1 and TRBJ1-3; D uncertain. The CDR3 sequence: CSAVSSGNTIYL. As DNA, the CDR3 is TGCAGTGCTGTGAGTTCTGGAAACACCATATATTTA.